The 5 T cell receptor beta chains listed next were all sequenced from one sample in a study of T-cell reconstitution after alpha-beta-depleted transplantation in children. Unique molecular identifiers were used in preparing the TCRbeta library. TCRdb re-called the PCR reads with MiXCR, one entry per CDR3 protein. The profile shows more than 250,000 distinct CDR3 sequences, approximately 9.6% of them singletons. The sequencing used PBMCs from the stem cell graft donor, collected from the stem cell graft. All receptors come from a human donor who donated a stem cell graft to a child with SCID.

In this sample, this clonotype turned up many times. The chain couples TRBV2 to TRBJ1-1, with 9 bases aligning to TRBD1. V dropped 11 bases and J dropped 5; count of bases not matched to a gene: 15. There are 15 residues in the CDR3. Per germline, CDR1 SNHLY and CDR2 FYNNEI. The CDR3 DNA is TGTGCCGGAAGGGGACAGGGTTATCATGGTACTGAAGCTTTCTTT. Translating gives CAGRGQGYHGTEAFF.

The chain carries TRBV7-9 and TRBJ1-1; D perhaps matches TRBD1 (5 bases). The CDR3 spans 15 residues. Trimming pared 5 bases from V and 1 base from J, leaving 14 bases between. From germline, CDR1 is SEHNR and CDR2 FQNEAQ (reference sequence). The CDR3 DNA reads TGTGCCAGCAGCCCACCGGGGGGGGAGAACACTGAAGCTTTCTTT. Its protein product is CASSPPGGENTEAFF.

This chain joins TRBV20-1 and TRBJ2-7; 8 bases match TRBD2. The CDR3 sequence is 16 residues long. With V trimmed by 3 bases and J by 0 bases, 10 bases remained unmatched. Germline V gene lookup returns CDR1 DFQATT and CDR2 SNEGSKA (reference sequence). In nucleotides, the CDR3 is TGCAGTGCTAGTTCCCTCTCCGGGACTAGCTCCTACGAGCAGTACTTC. It encodes CSASSLSGTSSYEQYF.

This clonotype was observed once. This chain uses TRBV12-3 or TRBV12-4 with TRBJ1-2, with TRBD1 matching 9 bases. There are 15 residues in the CDR3. V was pared by 4 bases and J by 6 bases, with 9 bases of the junction left unmatched. The CDR3 here is CASSSPGTGKDGYTF. As DNA, the CDR3 is TGTGCCAGCAGTTCCCCCGGGACAGGGAAGGATGGCTACACCTTC.

The chain has TRBV5-1 and TRBJ2-2; D is perhaps TRBD2 (6 bases). V gave up 4 bases and J gave up 2 bases, with 18 bases separating them. There are 17 residues in the CDR3. The germline gives CDR1 SGHRS, CDR2 YFSETQ. The CDR3 loop reads CASSIGTPKINTGELFF. CDR3 in DNA: TGCGCCAGCAGCATCGGGACTCCAAAGATCAACACCGGGGAGCTGTTTTTT.